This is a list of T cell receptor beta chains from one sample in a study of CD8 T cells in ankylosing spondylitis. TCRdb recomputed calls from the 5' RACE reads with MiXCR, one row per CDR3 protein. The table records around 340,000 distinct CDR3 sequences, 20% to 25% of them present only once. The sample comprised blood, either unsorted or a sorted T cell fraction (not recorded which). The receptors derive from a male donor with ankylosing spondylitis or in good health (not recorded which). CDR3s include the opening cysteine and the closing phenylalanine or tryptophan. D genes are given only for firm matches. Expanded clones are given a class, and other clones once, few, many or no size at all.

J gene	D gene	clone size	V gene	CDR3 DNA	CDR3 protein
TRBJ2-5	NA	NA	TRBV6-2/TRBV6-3	TGTGCCAGCAGCCATGGGACCCGGGAGACCCAGTACTTC	CASSHGTRETQYF
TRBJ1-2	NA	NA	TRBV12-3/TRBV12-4	TGTGCCAGCAGTTTTACAGTTTTCAACTATGGCTACACCTTC	CASSFTVFNYGYTF
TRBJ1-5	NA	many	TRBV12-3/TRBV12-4	TGTGCCAGCAGTAAAGGCGCTCAGCCCCAGCATTTT	CASSKGAQPQHF
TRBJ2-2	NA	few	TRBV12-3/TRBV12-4	TGTGCCAGCAGTTTAGTTGGGGCCACCGGGGAGCTGTTTTTT	CASSLVGATGELFF
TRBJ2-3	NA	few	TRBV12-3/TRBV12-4	TGTGCCAGCAGTTTAAGTCGGGTGTCGGGTACGCAGTATTTT	CASSLSRVSGTQYF
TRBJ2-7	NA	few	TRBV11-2	TGTGCCAGCAGCGTCACCCGGGACCGCGGAATACGTAGCTCCTACGAGCAGTACTTC	CASSVTRDRGIRSSYEQYF
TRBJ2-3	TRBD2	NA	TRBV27	TGTGCCAGCAAACGGCGGACTAGCGGGGTAGAGGATACGCAGTATTTT	CASKRRTSGVEDTQYF
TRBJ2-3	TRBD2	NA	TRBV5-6	TGTGCCAGCAGCTCGAGGACTAGCGGGGTTACAGATACGCAGTATTTT	CASSSRTSGVTDTQYF
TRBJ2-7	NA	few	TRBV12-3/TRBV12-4	TGTGCCAGCAGTCCTGGCGCTAGTAAAAACGAGCAGTACTTC	CASSPGASKNEQYF
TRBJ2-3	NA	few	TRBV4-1	TGCGCCAGCAGCCAAGATATCCGGGGGGATACGCAGTATTTT	CASSQDIRGDTQYF
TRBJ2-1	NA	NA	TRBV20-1	TGCAGTGCTAGAGCCCGGGACCCCATGAATGAGCAGTTCTTC	CSARARDPMNEQFF
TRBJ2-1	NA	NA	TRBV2	TGTGCCAGCAGTGAATTGAGGGAGCAGTTCTTC	CASSELREQFF
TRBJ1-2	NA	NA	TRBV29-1	TGCAGCGTTGATCCACCCCCCCGGGACGGAGCCGAATATGGCTACACCTTC	CSVDPPPRDGAEYGYTF
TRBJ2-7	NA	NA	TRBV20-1	TGCAGTGTTGCAAACTCCTCCACCTACGAGCAGTACTTC	CSVANSSTYEQYF
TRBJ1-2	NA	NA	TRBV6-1	TGTGCGGGCCAGGGGAACCCGAACTATGGCTACACCTTC	CAGQGNPNYGYTF
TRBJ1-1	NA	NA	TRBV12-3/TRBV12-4	TGTGCCAGCAGAAGTCCGACAGGACCCACTGAAGCTTTCTTT	CASRSPTGPTEAFF
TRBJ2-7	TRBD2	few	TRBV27	TGTGCCAGCAGTTTAGTCAGGACTAGGTCCTACGAGCAGTACTTC	CASSLVRTRSYEQYF
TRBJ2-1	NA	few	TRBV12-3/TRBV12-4	TGTGCCAGCAGTTTAGTGACAGGAGCCTACAATGAGCAGTTCTTC	CASSLVTGAYNEQFF
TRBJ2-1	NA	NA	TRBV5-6	TGTGCCAGCAGCTTCTACGGGTTTTCCAGCACCTACAATGAGCAGTTCTTC	CASSFYGFSSTYNEQFF
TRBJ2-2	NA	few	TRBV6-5	TGTGCCAGCAGTTACAACGGAGACACCGGGGAGCTGTTTTTT	CASSYNGDTGELFF
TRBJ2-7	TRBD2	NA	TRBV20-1	TGCAGTGCTAGAGCGATAGCGGGGAATTACGAGCAGTACTTC	CSARAIAGNYEQYF
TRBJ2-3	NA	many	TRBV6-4	TGTGCCAGCAGTGACGGGGGAAAGACCACAGATACGCAGTATTTT	CASSDGGKTTDTQYF
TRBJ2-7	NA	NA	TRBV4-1	TGCGCCAGCAGCCCCTCTGGCCAGACCTCATACGAGCAGTACTTC	CASSPSGQTSYEQYF
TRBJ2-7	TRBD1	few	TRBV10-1	TGCGCCAGCAGTGAGATCCGGACAGGGGCCGAGCAGTACTTC	CASSEIRTGAEQYF
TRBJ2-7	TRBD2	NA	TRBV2	TGTGCCAGCACGGGGCCGGAGACTAGCGGGGGGGGAATCTACGAGCAGTACTTC	CASTGPETSGGGIYEQYF
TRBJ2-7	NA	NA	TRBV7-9	TGTGCCAGCAGCCCGATGGGGGATTACGAGCAGTACTTC	CASSPMGDYEQYF
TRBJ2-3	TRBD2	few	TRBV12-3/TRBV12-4	TGTGCCAGCAGTTTTAGCGGGGGGGCGCAAGATACGCAGTATTTT	CASSFSGGAQDTQYF
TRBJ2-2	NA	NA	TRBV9	TGTGCCAGCAGCGTAGCACGGGGAGGGAACACCGGGGAGCTGTTTTTT	CASSVARGGNTGELFF